Sequencing of this TCR beta chain was carried out in a study of post-analysis software for immune sequencing data. Findings and limits, study-wide: Samples sharing a preparation batch grouped tightly together when assessed by F measure. With TRBV5-6, TRBV5-1 and TRBV20-1 included, about 5 TRBV segments were more frequent in patients than in controls.

Comments on this clonotype: What it recognizes is unknown.

Sequencing libraries made from TCR beta cDNA carried unique molecular identifiers. From the PCR reads, TCRdb called clonotypes with MiXCR, one entry per CDR3 protein. The table lists about 810,000 distinct CDR3 sequences, approximately 50% of them singletons. Germline V gene sequence: CDR1 SGHRS, CDR2 YFSETQ. The V gene end was trimmed by 4 bases and the J gene end by 2 bases; junction bases not matched to a gene: 5. This CDR3 is built from 16 residues. Sequencing used blood. This rearrangement joins TRBV5-1 to TRBJ2-5; 13 bases are a match to TRBD2. The TCR sequence derives from a girl under 18 with multiple sclerosis. The CDR3 DNA reads as TGCGCCAGCAGCGGGGGGGGACTAGCGGGACAAGAGACCCAGTACTTC. Translated, it gives CASSGGGLAGQETQYF.